The clone carrying this T cell receptor (beta chain) appeared a few times. Its antigen is not known. The assay ran at deep level. Sequencing was performed with immunoSEQ multiplex PCR; in TCRdb, only in-frame clones are kept and a portion is missing. The table has fewer than 3 million clones, 85% to 95% seen once. The study drew its donors from healthy HIV-negative adults without recent acute infections or vaccinations. The sample belongs to a study of shared clonotypes between healthy human individuals. Turning to the study itself: A few men and a couple of women, aged 18 to 49, were donors.

Whole-study results and caveats: Clonotypes not shared had lower generation probabilities than those common to all four donors.

The sequence was collected from a man between 18 and 35 years old in good health. Some clones in this sample may be carry-over from other donors' samples. Sequenced sample: naive CD4+ T cells from PBMCs. This sample's subset: CD45RA+ positively selected.

The CDR3 coding sequence is TGTGCCAGCTTGACTAGCGGGCTCGCCGGGGAGCTGTTTTTT. This sequence encodes CASLTSGLAGELFF. The rearrangement uses TRBV28 and TRBJ2-2; TRBD2 matches 10 bases. Unmatched junction bases numbered 6, after V lost 8 bases and J lost 6 bases. Germline lookup yields CDR1 MDHEN and CDR2 SYDVKM. The CDR3 runs to 14 residues.